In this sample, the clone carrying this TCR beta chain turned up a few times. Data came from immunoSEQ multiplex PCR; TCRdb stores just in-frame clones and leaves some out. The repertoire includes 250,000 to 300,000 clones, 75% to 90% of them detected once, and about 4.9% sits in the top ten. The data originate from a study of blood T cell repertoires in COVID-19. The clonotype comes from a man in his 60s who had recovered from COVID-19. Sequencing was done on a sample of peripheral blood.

This chain's CDR3 is CAWSISIMNTEAFF. As DNA, the CDR3 is TGTGCCTGGAGTATTAGCATCATGAACACTGAAGCTTTCTTT. The chain employs TRBV30 and TRBJ1-1; the D is unclear. The V end lost 2 bases, the J end lost 0 bases, and 10 bases lay between the germline ends. The CDR3 is 14 residues long. Germline loops: CDR1 GTSNPN, CDR2 SVGIG (reference sequence).